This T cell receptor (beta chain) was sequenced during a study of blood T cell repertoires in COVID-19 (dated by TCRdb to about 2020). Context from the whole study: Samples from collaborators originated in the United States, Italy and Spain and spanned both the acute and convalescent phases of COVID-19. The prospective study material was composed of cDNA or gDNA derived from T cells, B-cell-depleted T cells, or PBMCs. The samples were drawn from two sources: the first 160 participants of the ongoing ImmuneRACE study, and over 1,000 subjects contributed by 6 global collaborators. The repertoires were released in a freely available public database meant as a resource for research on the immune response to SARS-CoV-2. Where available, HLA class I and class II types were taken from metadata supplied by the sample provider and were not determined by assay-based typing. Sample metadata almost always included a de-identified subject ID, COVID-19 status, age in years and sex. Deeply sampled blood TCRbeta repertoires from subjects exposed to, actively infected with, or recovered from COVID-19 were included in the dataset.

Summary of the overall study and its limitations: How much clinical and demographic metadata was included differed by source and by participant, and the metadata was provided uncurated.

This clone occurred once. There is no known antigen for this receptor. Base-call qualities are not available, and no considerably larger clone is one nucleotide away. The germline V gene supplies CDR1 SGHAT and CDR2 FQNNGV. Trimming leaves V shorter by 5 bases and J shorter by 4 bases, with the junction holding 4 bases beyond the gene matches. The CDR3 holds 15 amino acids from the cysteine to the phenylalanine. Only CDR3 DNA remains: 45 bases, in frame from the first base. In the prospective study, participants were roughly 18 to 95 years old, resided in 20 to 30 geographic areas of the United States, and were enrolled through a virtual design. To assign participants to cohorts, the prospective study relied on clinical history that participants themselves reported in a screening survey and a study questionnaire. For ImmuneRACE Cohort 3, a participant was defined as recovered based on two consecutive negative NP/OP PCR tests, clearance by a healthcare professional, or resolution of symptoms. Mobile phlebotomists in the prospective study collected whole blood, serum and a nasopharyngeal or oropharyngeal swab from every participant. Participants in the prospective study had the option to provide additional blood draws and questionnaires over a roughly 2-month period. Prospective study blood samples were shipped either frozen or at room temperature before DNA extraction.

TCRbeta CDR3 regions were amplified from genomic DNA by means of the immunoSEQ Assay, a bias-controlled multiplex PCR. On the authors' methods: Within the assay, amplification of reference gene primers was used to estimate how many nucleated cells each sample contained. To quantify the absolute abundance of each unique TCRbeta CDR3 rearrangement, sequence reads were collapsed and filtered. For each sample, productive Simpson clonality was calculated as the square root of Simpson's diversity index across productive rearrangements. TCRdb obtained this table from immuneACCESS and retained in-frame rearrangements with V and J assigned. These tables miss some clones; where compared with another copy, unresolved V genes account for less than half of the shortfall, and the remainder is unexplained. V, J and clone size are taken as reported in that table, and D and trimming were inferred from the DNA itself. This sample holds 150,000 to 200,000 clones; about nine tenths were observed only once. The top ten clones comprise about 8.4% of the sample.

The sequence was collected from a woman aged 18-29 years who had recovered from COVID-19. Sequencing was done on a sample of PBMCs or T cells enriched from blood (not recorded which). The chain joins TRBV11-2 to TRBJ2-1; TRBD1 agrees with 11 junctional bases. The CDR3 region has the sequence CASSGQGAEYNEQFF. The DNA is TGTGCCAGCAGCGGACAGGGGGCTGAGTACAATGAGCAGTTCTTC.